Below are 29 T cell receptor beta chains sequenced from a single sample in a study of synovial regulatory T cells in juvenile arthritis. Sequencing was performed with immunoSEQ multiplex PCR; in TCRdb, only in-frame clones are kept and a portion is missing. Here the sample table reports more than 8,000 clones. The source material was Treg cells from blood. Subset here: remaining (HLA-DR-negative) circulating blood Treg cells. Every receptor here comes from a donor between 2 and 29 years old with juvenile idiopathic arthritis.

The chain recombines TRBV19 with TRBJ1-5. This CDR3 contains 12 residues. DNA was not recorded. Germline CDR1 reads LNHDA; CDR2 reads SQIVND (reference sequence). This CDR3 reads CASSRRNQPQHF. The whole variable domain, filled in from reference TRBV19 and TRBJ1-5, reads DGGITQSPKYLFRKEGQNVTLSCEQNLNHDAMYWYRQDPGQGLRLIYYSQIVNDFQKGDIAEGYSVSREKKESFPLTVTSAQKNPTAFYLCASSRRNQPQHFGDGTRLSIL.

The rearrangement uses TRBV14 and TRBJ1-2; lacking DNA, the TRBD1 call made by TCRdb goes unchecked. CDR1 SGHDN and CDR2 FVKESK come from the germline V gene. CDR3 length: 13 residues. This entry has no DNA. CDR3 sequence: CASSLDRFYGYTF.

The rearrangement links TRBV4-3 to TRBJ1-3. Germline V gene lookup returns CDR1 LGHNA and CDR2 YSLEER. The CDR3 totals 15 residues. No DNA sequence was recorded. CDR3 in amino acids: CASSPRSGSGNTIYF.

The genes are TRBV5-6 and TRBJ2-7. Germline CDR1 is SGHDT and CDR2 is YYEEEE. The CDR3 has 12 amino acids. The entry carries no DNA sequence. The CDR3: CASSLFMLPPYF. Full variable domain (outside the CDR3, taken from reference TRBV5-6 and TRBJ2-7): DAGVTQSPTHLIKTRGQQVTLRCSPKSGHDTVSWYQQALGQGPQFIFQYYEEEERQRGNFPDRFSGHQFPNYSSELNVNALLLGDSALYLCASSLFMLPPYFGPGTRLTVT.

V is TRBV5-4 and J is TRBJ1-1; TCRdb names TRBD1, which stays unverified in the absence of DNA. The CDR3 spans 13 residues. No DNA accompanies this entry. Germline V gives CDR1 SGHNT, CDR2 YYREEE (reference sequence). This chain's CDR3 is CASSLPGFTEAFF.

The chain combines TRBV4-1 with TRBJ1-3. The CDR3 length is 17 residues. DNA is not on record. Germline CDR1 reads MGHRA; CDR2 reads YSYEKL. This CDR3 reads CASSQDLGAISGNTIYF.

The J gene is TRBJ1-4, the V gene TRBV6-1; there is no DNA to check the TCRdb D call of TRBD1. Germline CDR1 MNHNS, CDR2 SASEGT. The CDR3 runs to 14 residues. The record lacks a DNA sequence. The CDR3 protein is CASRAGQNNEKLFF.

The chain couples TRBV10-3 to TRBJ2-2. The CDR3 length is 13 residues. The DNA sequence is not available. Germline assignment: CDR1 ENHRY and CDR2 SYGVKD. CDR3 sequence reads: CAVKEGNTGELFF.

The chain recombines TRBV19 with TRBJ1-2. The CDR3 spans 14 residues. Only the protein is available. Germline assignment: CDR1 LNHDA and CDR2 SQIVND (reference sequence). The CDR3 sequence: CASSMNGGGYGYTF.

The rearrangement links TRBV7-8 to TRBJ1-4; TCRdb's D gene call, TRBD1, goes unchecked for lack of DNA. This CDR3 comprises 17 residues. No nucleotide data were recorded. Germline CDR1 reads SGHVS; CDR2 reads FQNEAQ. This CDR3 reads CASSLALLGRAYEKLFF.

V gene TRBV4-3 combines with J gene TRBJ2-3; TCRdb lists TRBD2, though no DNA is available to test this call. The CDR3 has 14 residues. No DNA sequence is on record. CDR1 and CDR2 (germline): LGHNA, YSLEER. The CDR3 loop reads CASSQDPDLDTQYF.

The rearrangement uses TRBV5-1 and TRBJ1-3; TCRdb reports TRBD1, a call that lacks DNA to check it against. The CDR3 contains 17 residues. No DNA sequence is on record. Germline assignment: CDR1 SGHRS and CDR2 YFSETQ. The CDR3 protein is CASSYRDRGRSGNTIYF.

The V gene is TRBV19, the J gene TRBJ2-3; with no DNA, the TCRdb D assignment of TRBD2 cannot be verified. Per germline, CDR1 LNHDA and CDR2 SQIVND (reference sequence). The CDR3 has 13 residues. The coding DNA is unavailable. The CDR3 sequence is CASGRGATNTQYF.

The V gene is TRBV5-4, the J gene TRBJ1-2. This CDR3 has 14 amino acids. The coding DNA is unavailable. CDR1 is SGHNT, CDR2 YYREEE, per germline (reference sequence). This chain's CDR3 is CASSLAMENYGYTF.

V usage is TRBV4-1 and J usage is TRBJ2-1; TCRdb selects TRBD2, and the lack of DNA leaves this call unchecked. Per germline, CDR1 MGHRA and CDR2 YSYEKL. The CDR3 consists of 17 residues. No coding sequence is recorded. The chain's CDR3 is CASSQVRGGPLSKEQFF.

The chain uses TRBV19 and TRBJ2-1; TCRdb outputs TRBD2, but without DNA this stays unchecked. CDR3 length: 16 amino acids. DNA was not recorded. Germline lookup yields CDR1 LNHDA and CDR2 SQIVND (reference sequence). CDR3 loop: CASSILGLAERNEQFF.

V usage is TRBV6-4 and J usage is TRBJ1-1. The CDR3 totals 13 residues. Nucleotide data are not available. Germline V lookup: CDR1 MRHNA, CDR2 SNTAGT. The CDR3 here is CASSPGGVVEAFF.

V gene TRBV6-6 combines with J gene TRBJ1-4; the TRBD1 assignment by TCRdb is unverifiable without DNA. The germline V gene encodes CDR1 MNHNY and CDR2 SVGAGI (reference sequence). The CDR3 has 16 amino acids. A DNA sequence was not provided. The CDR3 protein is CASSSLNIATNEKLFF.

The gene calls are TRBV6-6 and TRBJ1-5. Germline values: CDR1 MNHNY, CDR2 SVGAGI (reference sequence). The length of the CDR3 is 14 residues. DNA for this receptor is not on file. The CDR3 protein is CASRVSDSNQPQHF.

This chain's CDR3 is CASSIQLRSNYGYTF. This rearrangement joins TRBV19 to TRBJ1-2. Germline lookup yields CDR1 LNHDA and CDR2 SQIVND (reference sequence). This CDR3 contains 15 residues. DNA is not on record.

This chain's CDR3 is CASSYNEQFF. This rearrangement joins TRBV6-6 to TRBJ2-1. The length of the CDR3 is 10 residues. Nucleotide data are not available. Germline assignment: CDR1 MNHNY and CDR2 SVGAGI (reference sequence).

The genes are TRBV5-1 and TRBJ1-3; TCRdb's D gene call, TRBD1, goes unchecked for lack of DNA. Germline loops: CDR1 SGHRS, CDR2 YFSETQ. The length of the CDR3 is 15 residues. There is no recorded DNA. The CDR3 here is CASSPRPDRRNTIYF.

The chain is built from TRBV18 and TRBJ2-1; TCRdb picks TRBD2, but there is no DNA to check that call. Germline V gives CDR1 KGHSH, CDR2 LQKENI. The CDR3 has 17 amino acids. This entry has no DNA. The CDR3 reads CASSPPGLARVYNEQFF.

This chain connects TRBV19 to TRBJ1-1. Germline CDR1 and CDR2: LNHDA and SQIVND (reference sequence). The CDR3 extends over 12 amino acids. Only the protein is available. CDR3 sequence: CASSMGFTEAFF.

This chain joins TRBV4-3 and TRBJ2-3. Germline V CDR1 and CDR2: LGHNA, YSLEER. This CDR3 is built from 13 residues. No nucleotide data were recorded. The CDR3 sequence: CASSQVTTDTQYF.

This chain joins TRBV4-1 and TRBJ1-4; TCRdb gives TRBD1 as the D gene, but with no DNA this cannot be confirmed. Per the germline V gene, CDR1 is MGHRA and CDR2 is YSYEKL. The CDR3 is made up of 16 amino acids. No DNA was logged. This chain's CDR3 is CASSQPRQGAKEKLFF.

The V gene is TRBV5-6, the J gene TRBJ1-2; the D call of TRBD1 rests on TCRdb alone, since no DNA is present to check it. The CDR3 covers 14 residues. The DNA sequence is not available. The germline CDR1 and CDR2 sequences are SGHDT and YYEEEE. CDR3 amino acids: CASSLETGNYGYTF. Combining the CDR3 with reference TRBV5-6 and TRBJ1-2 gives the whole variable domain DAGVTQSPTHLIKTRGQQVTLRCSPKSGHDTVSWYQQALGQGPQFIFQYYEEEERQRGNFPDRFSGHQFPNYSSELNVNALLLGDSALYLCASSLETGNYGYTFGSGTRLTVV.

The chain is built from TRBV18 and TRBJ1-4; TCRdb names TRBD1, which stays unverified in the absence of DNA. The CDR3 sequence is 16 residues long. The protein alone is recorded here. Looked up from germline, CDR1 is KGHSH and CDR2 is LQKENI. The CDR3 spells CASSPLRDRVNEKLFF.

The chain is built from TRBV19 and TRBJ1-5. This CDR3 comprises 18 residues. Nucleotide data are not available. The germline V gene has CDR1 LNHDA and CDR2 SQIVND (reference sequence). CDR3 sequence: CASSGRKTATRSNQPQHF. The entire variable domain, with the rest obtained from reference TRBV19 and TRBJ1-5, is as follows: DGGITQSPKYLFRKEGQNVTLSCEQNLNHDAMYWYRQDPGQGLRLIYYSQIVNDFQKGDIAEGYSVSREKKESFPLTVTSAQKNPTAFYLCASSGRKTATRSNQPQHFGDGTRLSIL.